This T cell receptor (beta chain) was captured by sequencing in a study of identical twins. General study findings and limits: For monozygotic twins, models underestimated out-of-frame TCR alpha sharing. Conclusions were based on cross-sectional statistical analysis, without following the same donors.

In the case of this clonotype: No antigen is known for it.

One entry per CDR3 protein results from TCRdb running MiXCR on the 5' RACE reads. The table lists about 530,000 distinct CDR3 sequences, approximately 20% of them singletons. The CDR3 runs to 15 residues. Per the germline V gene, CDR1 is MNHEY and CDR2 is SMNVEV (reference sequence). J lost 1 base, V lost 6 bases, and 7 bases had no gene match. These same data were also listed under a study on yellow fever vaccine responses in identical twins.

The sample was CD4+ T cells sorted from blood. The V call is TRBV27, the J call TRBJ2-5; 8 bases line up with TRBD2. The source of this sequence is a woman aged 18 to 35 in good health. CDR3 in DNA: TGTGCCAGCAGAAGTGGTGCGGGAGGCCAAGAGACCCAGTACTTC. Its translation: CASRSGAGGQETQYF.